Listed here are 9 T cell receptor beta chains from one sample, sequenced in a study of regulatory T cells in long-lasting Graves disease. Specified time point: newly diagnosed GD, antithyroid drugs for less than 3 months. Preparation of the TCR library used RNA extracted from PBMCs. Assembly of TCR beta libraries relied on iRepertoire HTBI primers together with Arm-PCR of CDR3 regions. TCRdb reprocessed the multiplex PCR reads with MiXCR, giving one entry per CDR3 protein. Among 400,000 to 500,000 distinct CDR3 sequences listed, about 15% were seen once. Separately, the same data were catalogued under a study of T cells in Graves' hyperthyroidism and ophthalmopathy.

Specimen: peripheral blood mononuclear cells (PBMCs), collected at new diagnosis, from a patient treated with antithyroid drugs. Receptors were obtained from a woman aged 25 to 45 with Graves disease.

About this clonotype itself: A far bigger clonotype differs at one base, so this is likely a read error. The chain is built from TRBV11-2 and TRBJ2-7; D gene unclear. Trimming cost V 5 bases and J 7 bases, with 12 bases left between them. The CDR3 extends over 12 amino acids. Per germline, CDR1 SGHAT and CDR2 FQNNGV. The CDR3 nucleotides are TGTGCCAGCAGCCACGACGTGTATGAGCAGTACTTC. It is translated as CASSHDVYEQYF.

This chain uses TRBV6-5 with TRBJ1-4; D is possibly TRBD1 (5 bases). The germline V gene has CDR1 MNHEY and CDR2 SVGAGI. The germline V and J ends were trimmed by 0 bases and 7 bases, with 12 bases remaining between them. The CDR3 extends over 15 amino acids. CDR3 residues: CASSYSKGWGEKLFF. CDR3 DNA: TGTGCCAGCAGTTACTCGAAGGGGTGGGGTGAAAAACTGTTTTTT.

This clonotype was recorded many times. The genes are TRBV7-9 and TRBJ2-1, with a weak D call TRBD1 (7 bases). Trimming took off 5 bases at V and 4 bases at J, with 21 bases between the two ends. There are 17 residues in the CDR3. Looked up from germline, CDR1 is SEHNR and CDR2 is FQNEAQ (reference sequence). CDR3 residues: CASSQRGTAAIYNEQFF. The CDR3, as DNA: TGTGCCAGCAGCCAACGGGGGACAGCGGCGATTTACAATGAGCAGTTCTTC.

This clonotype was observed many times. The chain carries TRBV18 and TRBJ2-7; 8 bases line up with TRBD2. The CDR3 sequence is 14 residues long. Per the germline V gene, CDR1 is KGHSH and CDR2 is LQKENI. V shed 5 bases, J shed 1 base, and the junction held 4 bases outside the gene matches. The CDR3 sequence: CASSKRESSYEQYF. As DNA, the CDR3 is TGTGCCAGCTCAAAGCGGGAGTCGTCCTACGAGCAGTACTTC.

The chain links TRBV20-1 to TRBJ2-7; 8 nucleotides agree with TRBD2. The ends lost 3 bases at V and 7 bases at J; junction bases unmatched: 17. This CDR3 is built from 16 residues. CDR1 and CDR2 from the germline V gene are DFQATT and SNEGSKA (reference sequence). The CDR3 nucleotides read TGCAGTGCTAGTGACCCTCGGGCGGGAGGATTCAATGAGCAGTACTTC. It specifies CSASDPRAGGFNEQYF.

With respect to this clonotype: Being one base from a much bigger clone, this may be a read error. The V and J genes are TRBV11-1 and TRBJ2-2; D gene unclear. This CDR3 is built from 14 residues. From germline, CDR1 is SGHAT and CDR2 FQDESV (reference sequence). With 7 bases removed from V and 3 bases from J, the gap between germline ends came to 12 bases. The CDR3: CASTRTADTGELFF. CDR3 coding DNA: TGTGCCAGCACCAGGACGGCGGACACCGGGGAGCTGTTTTTT.

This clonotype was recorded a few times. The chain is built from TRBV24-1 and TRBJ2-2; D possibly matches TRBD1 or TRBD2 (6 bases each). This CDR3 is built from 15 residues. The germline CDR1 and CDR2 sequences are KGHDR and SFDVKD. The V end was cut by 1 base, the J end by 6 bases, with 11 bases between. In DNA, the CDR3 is TGTGCCACCAGTGATTTTAGGGGGGATCCCGGGGAGCTGTTTTTT. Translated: CATSDFRGDPGELFF.

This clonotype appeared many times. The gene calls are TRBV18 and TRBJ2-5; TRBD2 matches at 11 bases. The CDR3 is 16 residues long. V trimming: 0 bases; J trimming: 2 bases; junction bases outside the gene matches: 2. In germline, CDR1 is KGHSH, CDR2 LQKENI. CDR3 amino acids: CASSPPRLAGQETQYF. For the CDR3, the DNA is TGTGCCAGCTCACCACCTCGACTAGCGGGGCAAGAGACCCAGTACTTC.

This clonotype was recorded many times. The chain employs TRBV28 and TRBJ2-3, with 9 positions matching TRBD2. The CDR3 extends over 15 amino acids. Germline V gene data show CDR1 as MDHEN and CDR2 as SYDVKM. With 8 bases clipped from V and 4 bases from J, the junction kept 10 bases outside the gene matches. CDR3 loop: CASSGASGTSDTQYF. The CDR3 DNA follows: TGTGCCAGCTCCGGCGCTAGCGGGACCTCAGATACGCAGTATTTT.